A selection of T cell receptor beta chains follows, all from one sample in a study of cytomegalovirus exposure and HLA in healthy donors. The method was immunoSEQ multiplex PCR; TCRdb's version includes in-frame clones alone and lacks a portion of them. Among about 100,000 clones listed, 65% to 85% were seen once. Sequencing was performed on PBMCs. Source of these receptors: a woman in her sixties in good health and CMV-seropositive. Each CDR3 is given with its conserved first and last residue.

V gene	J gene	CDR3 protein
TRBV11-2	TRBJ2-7	CASSLGQDSYEQYF
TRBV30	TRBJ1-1	CAWKRDTLNTEAFF
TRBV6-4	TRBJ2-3	CATGQGVTDTQYF
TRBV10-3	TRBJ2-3	CAIRGPGGDTQYF
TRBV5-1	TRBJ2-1	CASSSYSSSYNEQFF
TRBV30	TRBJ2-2	CAWSPSNTGELFF
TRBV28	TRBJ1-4	CATPEEGINEKLFF
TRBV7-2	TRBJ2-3	CASSLSRGTDTQYF
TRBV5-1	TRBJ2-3	CASSSLKRTSGRGFPQYF
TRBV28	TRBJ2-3	CASSLSRQGTDTQYF
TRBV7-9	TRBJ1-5	CASSPWESNQPQHF
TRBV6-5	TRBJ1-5	CASSYGQGGGPQHF
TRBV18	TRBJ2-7	CASSPERQNSYEQYF
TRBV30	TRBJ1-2	CAWRNGVRWGYTF
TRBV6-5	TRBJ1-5	CASSYSSGMDQPQHF
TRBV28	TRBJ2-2	CASSLGGKTTGELFF
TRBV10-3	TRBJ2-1	CASLPGLAGGRIGNEQFF
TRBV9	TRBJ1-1	CASSVGRGGEAFF
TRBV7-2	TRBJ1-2	CASSPGGYGYTF
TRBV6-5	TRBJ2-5	CASSLTRTGIKTQYF
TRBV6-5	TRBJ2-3	CASSRLAAQDTQYF
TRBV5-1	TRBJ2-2	CASSSTGLAGELFF
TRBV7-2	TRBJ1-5	CASSFRRDQPQHF
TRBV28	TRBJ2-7	CASSFGVSSYEQYF
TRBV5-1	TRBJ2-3	CASSLERETDTQYF
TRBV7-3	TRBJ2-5	CASSPDWGETQYF
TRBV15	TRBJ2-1	CATSNRDAALSEQFF
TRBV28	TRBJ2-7	CASTPGTGIYEQYF
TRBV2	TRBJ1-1	CASSDQGVTEAFF
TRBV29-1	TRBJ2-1	CSVEQGYNEQFF
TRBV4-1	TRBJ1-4	CASSQLGVIDRFF
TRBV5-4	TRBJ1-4	CASSFFGGIGTNEKLFF
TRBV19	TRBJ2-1	CASSLQGGYNEQFF
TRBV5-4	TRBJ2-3	CASSWGTSGSRGTDTQYF
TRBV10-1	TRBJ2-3	CASSESLIQGDTQYF
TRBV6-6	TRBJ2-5	CASSYSSEAQYF